A selection of T cell receptor beta chains follows, all from one sample in a study of blood T cell repertoires in COVID-19. Sequencing used immunoSEQ multiplex PCR; TCRdb keeps in-frame clones, though not all of them. The sample shows hundreds of thousands of clones, 75% to 90% of them seen only once. What was sequenced was PBMCs or T cells enriched from blood (not recorded which). All receptors come from a man under 40 who had recovered from COVID-19. Both conserved end residues are trimmed from each CDR3. The order of the fields is J gene, V gene, CDR3 length, CDR3 protein.

j_gene: TRBJ2-7
v_gene: TRBV6-6
len: 11
CDR3aa: ASTRELHYEQY

j_gene: TRBJ2-2
v_gene: TRBV7-3
len: 14
CDR3aa: ASSSRTSGYTGELF

j_gene: TRBJ1-2
v_gene: TRBV6-6
len: 11
CDR3aa: ASDRGTNYGYT

j_gene: TRBJ1-2
v_gene: TRBV10-2
len: 14
CDR3aa: ASSATQGVRSYGYT

j_gene: TRBJ2-3
v_gene: TRBV29-1
len: 13
CDR3aa: SVYKNGQVTDTQY

j_gene: TRBJ2-4
v_gene: TRBV18
len: 12
CDR3aa: ASSPGQGMNIQY

j_gene: TRBJ1-2
v_gene: TRBV29-1
len: 11
CDR3aa: SVEVGTGFGYT

j_gene: TRBJ2-1
v_gene: TRBV30
len: 13
CDR3aa: AYLRPGRGNDEQF

j_gene: TRBJ2-5
v_gene: TRBV6-2/TRBV6-3
len: 13
CDR3aa: ASSDTGGHGETQY

j_gene: TRBJ1-4
v_gene: TRBV27
len: 14
CDR3aa: ASSYNPGATNEKLF

j_gene: TRBJ1-5
v_gene: TRBV28
len: 13
CDR3aa: ASTRAREANQPQH

j_gene: TRBJ1-1
v_gene: TRBV7-9
len: 13
CDR3aa: ASSSRPQTGTEAF

j_gene: TRBJ1-2
v_gene: TRBV19
len: 13
CDR3aa: ASSIVSGDSNGYT

j_gene: TRBJ2-7
v_gene: TRBV15
len: 13
CDR3aa: ATSRAGETYYEQY

j_gene: TRBJ1-2
v_gene: TRBV12-5
len: 15
CDR3aa: ASGFYSDGPAGYGYT

j_gene: TRBJ2-3
v_gene: TRBV19
len: 12
CDR3aa: ASSIPGATDTQY

j_gene: TRBJ2-2
v_gene: TRBV27
len: 12
CDR3aa: ASKGVHGTGELF

j_gene: TRBJ2-1
v_gene: TRBV12-5
len: 11
CDR3aa: ASALRAYNEQF

j_gene: TRBJ2-7
v_gene: TRBV19
len: 14
CDR3aa: ASSRGHSQSSYEQY

j_gene: TRBJ1-1
v_gene: TRBV11-2
len: 12
CDR3aa: ASSARPEGAEAF

j_gene: TRBJ2-1
v_gene: TRBV19
len: 15
CDR3aa: ASSNIRGLAGRTKQF

j_gene: TRBJ2-7
v_gene: TRBV10-1
len: 11
CDR3aa: ASSETGTYEQY